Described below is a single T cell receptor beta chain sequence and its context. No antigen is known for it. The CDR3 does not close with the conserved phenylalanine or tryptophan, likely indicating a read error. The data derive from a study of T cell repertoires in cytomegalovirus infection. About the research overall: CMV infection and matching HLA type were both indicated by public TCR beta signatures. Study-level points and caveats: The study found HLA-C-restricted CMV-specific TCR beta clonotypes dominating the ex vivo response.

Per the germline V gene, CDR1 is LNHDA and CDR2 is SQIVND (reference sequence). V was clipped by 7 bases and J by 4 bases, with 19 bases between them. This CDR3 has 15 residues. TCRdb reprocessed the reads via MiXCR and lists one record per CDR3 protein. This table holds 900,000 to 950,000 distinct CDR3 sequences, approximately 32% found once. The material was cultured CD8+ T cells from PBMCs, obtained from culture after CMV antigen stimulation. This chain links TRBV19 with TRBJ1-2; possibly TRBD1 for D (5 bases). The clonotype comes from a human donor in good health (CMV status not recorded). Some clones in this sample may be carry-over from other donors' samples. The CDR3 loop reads CASIEEGGTGYGYTI. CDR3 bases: TGTGCCAGTATCGAAGAGGGAGGGACCGGCTATGGCTACACCATC.